The 32 T cell receptor beta chains below all came from one sample that was sequenced in a study of shared clonotypes between healthy human individuals. The assay was immunoSEQ multiplex PCR, and TCRdb's table has in-frame clones only and misses some. The data hold 400,000 to 600,000 clones, with more than 95% observed a single time. The source material was naive CD4+ T cells sorted from blood. Documented subset: CD45RA+ positively selected. These receptors were obtained from a woman in her 30s in good health.

The chain has TRBV7-2 and TRBJ2-2, with unresolved D. There are 16 residues in the CDR3. Per the germline V gene, CDR1 is SGHTA and CDR2 is FQGNSA. V gave up 2 bases and J gave up 3 bases, with 13 bases separating them. DNA of the CDR3: TGTGCCAGCAGCTTAAAAAACCCATTATACACCGGGGAGCTGTTTTTT. Translated, it gives CASSLKNPLYTGELFF.

As concerns this clone: Additional DNA sequences in this sample encode the identical CDR3. The rearrangement uses TRBV28 and TRBJ1-4, with TRBD1 matching 9 bases. This CDR3 spans 14 amino acids. Germline lookup yields CDR1 MDHEN and CDR2 SYDVKM. Trimming removed 6 bases from V and 8 bases from J; junction bases left unmatched: 7. The CDR3 protein is CASSRDRVGEKLFF. For the CDR3, the DNA is TGTGCCAGCAGCCGGGACAGGGTGGGCGAAAAACTGTTTTTT. Based on the CDR3 plus reference TRBV28 and TRBJ1-4, the full variable domain is DVKVTQSSRYLVKRTGEKVFLECVQDMDHENMFWYRQDPGLGLRLIYFSYDVKMKEKGDIPEGYSVSREKKERFSLILESASTNQTSMYLCASSRDRVGEKLFFGSGTQLSVL.

The chain links TRBV6-6 to TRBJ1-1; possible D gene TRBD1, 5 bases. Trimming stripped 0 bases from V and 2 bases from J, with 10 bases between. The germline V gene has CDR1 MNHNY and CDR2 SVGAGI (reference sequence). The CDR3 sequence is 15 residues long. As DNA, the CDR3 is TGTGCCAGCAGTTACTCGGGGGGAAGTAACACTGAAGCTTTCTTT. Protein: CASSYSGGSNTEAFF.

This clone has just one count. This chain links TRBV7-2 with TRBJ2-1; 10 nucleotides match TRBD2. The CDR3 has 17 amino acids. J was trimmed by 10 bases and V by 5 bases; bases with no gene match: 17. The germline gives CDR1 SGHTA, CDR2 FQGNSA. The chain's CDR3 is CASSKGPGLAGAGEQFF. The CDR3 DNA is TGTGCCAGCAGCAAAGGGCCGGGGCTAGCGGGAGCGGGGGAGCAGTTCTTC. Filled out from reference TRBV7-2 and TRBJ2-1, the complete variable domain reads GAGVSQSPSNKVTEKGKDVELRCDPISGHTALYWYRQSLGQGLEFLIYFQGNSAPDKSGLPSDRFSAERTGGSVSTLTIQRTQQEDSAVYLCASSKGPGLAGAGEQFFGPGTRLTVL.

The chain carries TRBV27 and TRBJ1-5, with no clear D. The CDR3 has 14 residues. The germline V gene encodes CDR1 MNHEY and CDR2 SMNVEV (reference sequence). Trimming took off 5 bases at V and 10 bases at J, with 18 bases between the two ends. The CDR3 sequence is CASSPRGGLNPQHF. CDR3 nucleotides: TGTGCCAGCAGTCCCCGTGGAGGATTGAACCCCCAGCATTTT.

The gene calls are TRBV7-9 and TRBJ2-1; D gene unclear. Germline-derived CDR1 and CDR2 are SEHNR and FQNEAQ (reference sequence). Trimming left V 5 bases short and J 0 bases short, with 11 bases between. The CDR3 consists of 15 residues. CDR3 in amino acids: CASSRDIPSYNEQFF. The CDR3 DNA is TGTGCCAGCAGCCGCGACATACCCTCCTACAATGAGCAGTTCTTC.

V and J are TRBV5-4 and TRBJ2-3, with D tentatively TRBD2 (5 bases). The CDR3 contains 16 residues. Germline loops: CDR1 SGHNT, CDR2 YYREEE (reference sequence). V lost 4 bases to trimming and J lost 0 bases, with 15 bases between them. The DNA for the CDR3 is TGTGCCAGCAGCCGATCTGGTGGCGGGAGCACAGATACGCAGTATTTT. This encodes CASSRSGGGSTDTQYF.

The V and J genes are TRBV6-9 and TRBJ1-1, with unresolved D. With 4 bases removed from V and 4 bases from J, the gap between germline ends came to 13 bases. This CDR3 is built from 14 residues. The germline gives CDR1 MNHGY, CDR2 SVAAGI. The CDR3 DNA reads TGTGCCAGCAGTTCGTGGGTAACTATCACTGAAGCTTTCTTT. Protein product: CASSSWVTITEAFF.

This chain links TRBV7-8 with TRBJ1-6; D not resolved. Germline V gives CDR1 SGHVS, CDR2 FQNEAQ. The V end was cut by 1 base, the J end by 12 bases, with 7 bases between. The CDR3 consists of 12 residues. Written as DNA, the CDR3 is TGTGCCAGCAGCTTAGTTCGGGGACCCCTCCACTTT. The encoded protein is CASSLVRGPLHF.

The chain combines TRBV27 with TRBJ1-4; the D is unclear. V was trimmed by 6 bases and J by 7 bases, leaving 18 bases between them. CDR1 is MNHEY, CDR2 SMNVEV, per germline (reference sequence). This CDR3 spans 15 amino acids. In DNA, the CDR3 is TGTGCCAGCAGCCGAGAAGGTTTTCTGAGTGAAAAACTGTTTTTT. Protein sequence: CASSREGFLSEKLFF.

CDR3 protein: CASSPPQTGPGYTF. The CDR3 DNA follows: TGTGCCAGCAGTCCCCCACAGACAGGACCCGGCTACACCTTC. The chain is built from TRBV28 and TRBJ1-2, with D possibly matching TRBD1 (6 bases). Germline assignment: CDR1 MDHEN and CDR2 SYDVKM. The length of the CDR3 is 14 residues. Trimming took 5 bases from V and 8 from J, leaving 18 bases between them.

The V and J genes are TRBV2 and TRBJ1-4; D might be TRBD1 (6 bases). The V end was cut by 3 bases, the J end by 10 bases, with 15 bases between. Germline CDR1 reads SNHLY; CDR2 reads FYNNEI. The CDR3 consists of 14 residues. In nucleotides, the CDR3 is TGTGCCAGCAGTGAGGACAGACAGCACGGAAAACTGTTTTTT. It specifies CASSEDRQHGKLFF. Full variable domain (outside the CDR3, taken from reference TRBV2 and TRBJ1-4): EPEVTQTPSHQVTQMGQEVILRCVPISNHLYFYWYRQILGQKVEFLVSFYNNEISEKSEIFDDQFSVERPDGSNFTLKIRSTKLEDSAMYFCASSEDRQHGKLFFGSGTQLSVL.

V and J are TRBV19 and TRBJ1-4, with D possibly matching TRBD1 (6 bases). The ends were cut back, 4 bases at V and 4 bases at J, with 13 bases in the middle. The length of the CDR3 is 15 residues. Per the germline V gene, CDR1 is LNHDA and CDR2 is SQIVND (reference sequence). In nucleotides, the CDR3 is TGTGCCAGTAGTACCCTGGACAGACTTAATGAAAAACTGTTTTTT. It yields the protein CASSTLDRLNEKLFF.

The genes are TRBV14 and TRBJ2-5; no definite D call. The DNA end favors TRBJ2-7, so the J call may be wrong. The CDR3 sequence is 20 residues long. From germline, CDR1 is SGHDN and CDR2 FVKESK. The CDR3 protein is CASSQADHYHMPVITYEQYF. The CDR3 DNA reads TGTGCCAGCAGCCAAGCGGATCACTACCACATGCCTGTCATTACCTACGAGCAGTACTTC.

With respect to this clone: This sample also contains other DNA sequences that code for the same CDR3. This chain links TRBV2 with TRBJ2-7, with TRBD2 matching over 11 bases. The CDR3 extends over 14 amino acids. Germline CDR1 reads SNHLY; CDR2 reads FYNNEI. V shed 6 bases and J 2 bases; nucleotides not matched to a gene: 3. The CDR3 nucleotides are TGTGCCAGCAGGGGGACTAGCGGCACCTACGAGCAGTACTTC. Its protein is CASRGTSGTYEQYF.

A word on this clone: The sample holds other DNA sequences that translate to the same CDR3. The J gene is TRBJ1-5, the V gene TRBV6-6; D may be TRBD1 (5 bases). This CDR3 is built from 13 residues. Germline CDR1 is MNHNY and CDR2 is SVGAGI (reference sequence). The V and J ends lost 8 bases and 2 bases respectively, with 10 bases between them. The DNA for the CDR3 is TGTGCCAGCTCAACACAGGGCAATCAGCCCCAGCATTTT. Its translation: CASSTQGNQPQHF.

This sequence joins TRBV28 and TRBJ2-5; 8 nucleotides match TRBD2. Germline values: CDR1 MDHEN, CDR2 SYDVKM. The CDR3 is made up of 14 amino acids. With V trimmed by 3 bases and J by 11 bases, 11 bases remained unmatched. In nucleotides, the CDR3 is TGTGCCAGCAGTTTGTTCCGGGAGGGTCTGGAGCAGTACTTC. Translating it yields CASSLFREGLEQYF.

The chain employs TRBV5-1 and TRBJ2-3, with TRBD2 matching 14 bases. V lost 5 bases and J lost 8; bases outside the gene matches: 7. Germline V gene lookup returns CDR1 SGHRS and CDR2 YFSETQ. This CDR3 is built from 15 residues. The CDR3 protein is CASRTSGRVQGTQYF. The CDR3, as DNA: TGCGCCAGCAGGACTAGCGGGAGGGTTCAGGGTACGCAGTATTTT.

The genes are TRBV19 and TRBJ2-7, with 7 bases identical to TRBD1. Germline CDR1 reads LNHDA; CDR2 reads SQIVND (reference sequence). J lost 12 bases, V lost 6 bases, and 8 bases had no gene match. This CDR3 has 11 amino acids. The CDR3 here is CASRRTGPMYF. CDR3 in DNA: TGTGCCAGTAGAAGGACAGGACCGATGTACTTC. The variable domain in full, with the rest retrieved from reference TRBV19 and TRBJ2-7, is DGGITQSPKYLFRKEGQNVTLSCEQNLNHDAMYWYRQDPGQGLRLIYYSQIVNDFQKGDIAEGYSVSREKKESFPLTVTSAQKNPTAFYLCASRRTGPMYFGPGTRLTVT.

The chain has TRBV6-5 and TRBJ1-5, with 9 bases aligning to TRBD1. The V segment lost 4 bases and the J segment 6 bases; nucleotides outside the gene matches: 1. CDR3 length: 13 amino acids. Germline CDR1 and CDR2: MNHEY and SVGAGI. The CDR3 protein is CASSLQGAQPQHF. CDR3 DNA sequence: TGTGCCAGCAGTTTACAGGGGGCTCAGCCCCAGCATTTT.

The chain recombines TRBV2 with TRBJ1-5, with TRBD1 as a possible D gene (6 bases). The V gene lost 4 bases and the J gene lost 6 bases, with 13 bases spanning the gap. The germline CDR1 and CDR2 sequences are SNHLY and FYNNEI. The length of the CDR3 is 14 residues. The CDR3 loop is CASSAHREGQPQHF. As DNA, the CDR3 is TGTGCCAGCAGTGCCCACAGGGAGGGTCAGCCCCAGCATTTT.

This clone was recorded once. The rearrangement joins TRBV10-1 to TRBJ2-7; 11 bases match TRBD2. Germline V gene lookup returns CDR1 WNHNN and CDR2 SYGVQD (reference sequence). The J segment lost 9 bases and the V segment lost 2 bases, leaving 6 bases of the junction unmatched. This CDR3 is built from 14 residues. CDR3 loop: CASSETSGSLGQYF. The CDR3 DNA reads TGCGCCAGCAGTGAGACTAGCGGGAGCCTCGGGCAGTACTTC.

V gene TRBV7-9 combines with J gene TRBJ1-1; 9 nucleotides agree with TRBD1. Looked up from germline, CDR1 is SEHNR and CDR2 is FQNEAQ (reference sequence). Trimming at V came to 5 bases and at J to 6 bases, leaving 4 bases not matched to a gene. The CDR3 loop spans 13 amino acids. CDR3 amino acids: CASSTRTGAEAFF. Written as DNA, the CDR3 is TGTGCCAGCAGCACACGGACAGGGGCTGAAGCTTTCTTT.

The chain combines TRBV20-1 with TRBJ1-2, with D possibly being TRBD1 (5 bases). The CDR3 runs 11 residues. Per the germline V gene, CDR1 is DFQATT and CDR2 is SNEGSKA (reference sequence). Trimming took 1 base from V and 10 from J, leaving 10 bases between them. Here the CDR3 DNA reads TGCAGTGCTAGAGGCGGGGCGGTCTACACCTTC. This codes for CSARGGAVYTF.

This chain uses TRBV28 with TRBJ2-3; D gene uncertain. The CDR3 is 13 amino acids. Trimming left V 3 bases short and J 6 bases short, with 10 bases between. The germline V gene has CDR1 MDHEN and CDR2 SYDVKM. CDR3 amino acids: CASSFRFRDTQYF. Written as DNA, the CDR3 is TGTGCCAGCAGTTTCAGGTTTCGGGATACGCAGTATTTT.

The J gene is TRBJ2-3, the V gene TRBV10-2; 7 bases line up with TRBD2. The J segment lost 0 bases and the V segment lost 6 bases, leaving 3 bases of the junction unmatched. The CDR3 extends over 14 amino acids. CDR1 and CDR2 (germline): WSHSY, SAAADI. The CDR3 bases are TGCGCCAGCAGAGCGGGACCGAGCACAGATACGCAGTATTTT. Its translation: CASRAGPSTDTQYF.

Of note for this clone: Additional DNA sequences in this sample encode the identical CDR3. The chain couples TRBV6-5 to TRBJ2-6, with D hard to call. Germline V gene data show CDR1 as MNHEY and CDR2 as SVGAGI. Trimming pared 0 bases from V and 3 bases from J, leaving 0 bases between. The CDR3 loop spans 13 amino acids. The CDR3 sequence: CASSYSGANVLTF. Here the CDR3 DNA reads TGTGCCAGCAGTTACTCTGGGGCCAACGTCCTGACTTTC.

This clone is a singleton in its sample. The genes are TRBV7-3 and TRBJ1-2, with D hard to call. The CDR3 is made up of 13 amino acids. Germline loops: CDR1 SGHTA, CDR2 FQGTGA. Trimming cost V 5 bases and J 6 bases, with 13 bases left between them. The CDR3: CASSTGPGDGYTF. DNA for the CDR3: TGTGCCAGCAGCACCGGGCCCGGGGATGGCTACACCTTC.

This clone was picked up one time. The V gene is TRBV5-1, the J gene TRBJ2-3, with 8 bases identical to TRBD2. CDR3 length equals 15 residues. With V trimmed by 4 bases and J by 6 bases, 10 bases remained unmatched. Germline CDR1 reads SGHRS; CDR2 reads YFSETQ. The CDR3 coding sequence is TGCGCCAGCAGCGCGGGAGCGGGAGCGGCTGATACGCAGTATTTT. It yields the protein CASSAGAGAADTQYF.

This chain uses TRBV6-1 with TRBJ2-1; perhaps TRBD2 as D (5 bases). The V end lost 5 bases, the J end lost 2 bases, and 7 bases lay between the germline ends. The CDR3 contains 13 residues. Germline CDR1 and CDR2: MNHNS and SASEGT. The CDR3 sequence is CASSSGPYNEQFF. CDR3 nucleotide sequence: TGTGCCAGCAGTAGCGGACCCTACAATGAGCAGTTCTTC.

The chain recombines TRBV11-2 with TRBJ2-1, with a tentative D call TRBD2 (7 bases). Trimming removed 5 bases at V and 7 bases at J, with 12 bases between. The CDR3 loop spans 13 amino acids. CDR1 is SGHAT and CDR2 is FQNNGV in the germline V gene. This chain's CDR3 is CASSEGRGNEQFF. The CDR3 DNA reads as TGTGCCAGCAGCGAGGGGAGGGGGAATGAGCAGTTCTTC.

This chain connects TRBV18 to TRBJ2-1; 7 nucleotides line up with TRBD2. The CDR3 loop spans 15 amino acids. Germline CDR1 reads KGHSH; CDR2 reads LQKENI. V was pared by 1 base and J by 4 bases, with 4 bases of the junction left unmatched. The CDR3 spells CASSPRRESYNEQFF. CDR3 bases: TGTGCCAGCTCACCACGGCGGGAGTCGTACAATGAGCAGTTCTTC.